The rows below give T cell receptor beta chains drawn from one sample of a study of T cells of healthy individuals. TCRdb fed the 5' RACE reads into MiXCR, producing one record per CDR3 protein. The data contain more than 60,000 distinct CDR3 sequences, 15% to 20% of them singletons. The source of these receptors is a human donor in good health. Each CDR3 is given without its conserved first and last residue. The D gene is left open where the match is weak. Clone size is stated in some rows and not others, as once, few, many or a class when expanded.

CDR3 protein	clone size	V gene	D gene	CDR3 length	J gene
SVEDAGTGNDEQY	.	TRBV29-1	TRBD1	13	TRBJ2-7
SAREASSALGQF	many	TRBV20-1	.	12	TRBJ2-1
ASSLGDSRSEQY	.	TRBV7-2	.	12	TRBJ2-7
ASSLSGGYT	.	TRBV11-2	.	9	TRBJ1-2
ASSQDGSKNIQY	many	TRBV4-1	.	12	TRBJ2-4
SAGGREGSQY	.	TRBV20-1	TRBD2	10	TRBJ2-5
ASSVFPSRDTQY	.	TRBV27	.	12	TRBJ2-3
ASSPTDRALPLH	.	TRBV4-1	TRBD1	12	TRBJ1-6
ASSSRGVWNNEQF	.	TRBV11-2	.	13	TRBJ2-1
ASSHPSTGTSGSDEQF	many	TRBV4-1	TRBD2	16	TRBJ2-1
ASREGQTQPQH	many	TRBV27	.	11	TRBJ1-5
ASSLRQATNQPQH	few	TRBV4-1	.	13	TRBJ1-5
ASSDPVYGELF	many	TRBV25-1	.	11	TRBJ2-2
SARATGPTYEQY	.	TRBV20-1	.	12	TRBJ2-7
ASSFLPGGGRDTQY	.	TRBV28	.	14	TRBJ2-3
ASSLLHRDSYGYT	medium-sized	TRBV13	TRBD1	13	TRBJ1-2